Listed below are T cell receptor beta chains from one sample, sequenced in a study of cytomegalovirus exposure and HLA in healthy donors. Sequenced by immunoSEQ multiplex PCR; TCRdb stores in-frame clones only, minus some. The sample lists nearly 200,000 clones; roughly 80% were seen once. Sequencing used PBMCs. Source of these receptors: a woman aged 45-60 years in good health and CMV-seropositive. Each CDR3 is given with its conserved first and last residue. The order of the fields is V gene, J gene, D gene, clone size, CDR3 protein, CDR3 DNA. D genes are given only for firm matches. Rows may omit the clone size; those that give it use once, few, many or a size class.

V gene: TRBV9; J gene: TRBJ2-7; D gene: TRBD1; clone size: -; CDR3 protein: CASSVGIGGPNSYEQYF; CDR3 DNA: TGTGCCAGCAGCGTAGGCATAGGGGGCCCCAACTCCTACGAGCAGTACTTC
V gene: TRBV18; J gene: TRBJ1-4; D gene: TRBD1; clone size: -; CDR3 protein: CASSPGTDEKLFF; CDR3 DNA: TGTGCCAGCTCACCCGGGACAGATGAAAAACTGTTTTTT
V gene: TRBV4-1; J gene: TRBJ2-3; D gene: TRBD2; clone size: -; CDR3 protein: CASSRGLAGGSTDTQYF; CDR3 DNA: TGCGCCAGCAGCCGTGGACTAGCGGGAGGATCCACAGATACGCAGTATTTT
V gene: TRBV19; J gene: TRBJ2-7; D gene: TRBD1; clone size: once; CDR3 protein: CASSPRDRGPYEQYF; CDR3 DNA: TGTGCCAGTAGTCCCCGGGACAGGGGGCCCTACGAGCAGTACTTC
V gene: TRBV4-2; J gene: TRBJ2-3; D gene: -; clone size: -; CDR3 protein: CASSQVDAGNADTQYF; CDR3 DNA: TGTGCCAGCAGCCAAGTAGACGCAGGCAACGCAGATACGCAGTATTTT
V gene: TRBV5-1; J gene: TRBJ1-2; D gene: -; clone size: few; CDR3 protein: CASSLEVGQGGNYGYTF; CDR3 DNA: TGCGCCAGCAGCTTGGAGGTCGGGCAGGGAGGGAACTATGGCTACACCTTC
V gene: TRBV2; J gene: TRBJ1-6; D gene: -; clone size: few; CDR3 protein: CASRQGSYNSPLHF; CDR3 DNA: TGTGCCAGCAGGCAGGGTTCCTATAATTCACCCCTCCACTTT
V gene: TRBV25-1; J gene: TRBJ2-2; D gene: TRBD2; clone size: -; CDR3 protein: CASSDLAGTGELFF; CDR3 DNA: TGTGCCAGCAGTGACCTAGCGGGTACCGGGGAGCTGTTTTTT
V gene: TRBV18; J gene: TRBJ1-1; D gene: -; clone size: -; CDR3 protein: CASSPPMNTEAFF; CDR3 DNA: TGTGCCAGCTCACCGCCTATGAACACTGAAGCTTTCTTT
V gene: TRBV5-1; J gene: TRBJ2-5; D gene: -; clone size: few; CDR3 protein: CASSSNLQETQYF; CDR3 DNA: TGCGCCAGCAGCTCTAACCTCCAAGAGACCCAGTACTTC
V gene: TRBV6-5; J gene: TRBJ2-2; D gene: TRBD1; clone size: -; CDR3 protein: CASSYAGQGNTGELFF; CDR3 DNA: TGTGCCAGCAGTTACGCCGGACAGGGGAACACCGGGGAGCTGTTTTTT
V gene: TRBV19; J gene: TRBJ1-3; D gene: -; clone size: few; CDR3 protein: CASSATALGNTIYF; CDR3 DNA: TGTGCCAGTAGTGCGACAGCGCTCGGAAACACCATATATTTT
V gene: TRBV4-3; J gene: TRBJ2-3; D gene: -; clone size: -; CDR3 protein: CASSQVGVGYSTDTQYF; CDR3 DNA: TGCGCCAGCAGCCAAGTAGGGGTTGGTTATAGCACAGATACGCAGTATTTT
V gene: TRBV7-6; J gene: TRBJ1-1; D gene: -; clone size: -; CDR3 protein: CASSLAPSTEAFF; CDR3 DNA: TGTGCCAGCAGCTTAGCCCCGTCCACTGAAGCTTTCTTT
V gene: TRBV4-3; J gene: TRBJ2-2; D gene: TRBD1; clone size: -; CDR3 protein: CASSRKGRQGARELFF; CDR3 DNA: TGCGCCAGCAGCCGCAAAGGAAGACAGGGGGCCAGGGAGCTGTTTTTT
V gene: TRBV7-9; J gene: TRBJ1-1; D gene: TRBD1; clone size: -; CDR3 protein: CASSRDRATEAFF; CDR3 DNA: TGTGCCAGCAGTAGAGACAGGGCCACTGAAGCTTTCTTT
V gene: TRBV11-2; J gene: TRBJ2-7; D gene: TRBD2; clone size: -; CDR3 protein: CASSPQMGLAGGWQYF; CDR3 DNA: TGTGCCAGCAGCCCCCAGATGGGACTAGCGGGAGGTTGGCAGTACTTC
V gene: TRBV5-1; J gene: TRBJ2-5; D gene: TRBD1; clone size: -; CDR3 protein: CASSSLGQGWRETQYF; CDR3 DNA: TGCGCCAGCAGCTCCCTCGGACAGGGGTGGAGGGAGACCCAGTACTTC
V gene: TRBV15; J gene: TRBJ2-1; D gene: TRBD2; clone size: -; CDR3 protein: CATSRVRLAGKQFF; CDR3 DNA: TGTGCCACCAGCAGAGTTCGACTAGCGGGGAAGCAGTTCTTC
V gene: TRBV7-2; J gene: TRBJ1-6; D gene: -; clone size: few; CDR3 protein: CASSLELSGNSPLHF; CDR3 DNA: TGTGCCAGCAGCTTAGAACTCAGCGGCAATTCACCCCTCCACTTT
V gene: TRBV2; J gene: TRBJ2-7; D gene: TRBD1; clone size: -; CDR3 protein: CASRVAPGQRVYEQYF; CDR3 DNA: TGTGCCAGCAGGGTAGCCCCGGGACAGCGAGTCTACGAGCAGTACTTC
V gene: TRBV18; J gene: TRBJ1-1; D gene: -; clone size: -; CDR3 protein: CASSPMPGGANTEAFF; CDR3 DNA: TGTGCCAGCTCACCGATGCCGGGAGGGGCAAACACTGAAGCTTTCTTT
V gene: TRBV4-3; J gene: TRBJ2-2; D gene: TRBD2; clone size: few; CDR3 protein: CASSQRGGTGELFF; CDR3 DNA: TGCGCCAGCAGCCAACGGGGGGGCACCGGGGAGCTGTTTTTT
V gene: TRBV30; J gene: TRBJ2-3; D gene: -; clone size: once; CDR3 protein: CAWSVLWAGRGTDTQYF; CDR3 DNA: TGTGCCTGGAGTGTACTCTGGGCGGGCCGGGGCACAGATACGCAGTATTTT
V gene: TRBV11-2; J gene: TRBJ1-2; D gene: TRBD1; clone size: -; CDR3 protein: CASSLSRQGARDGYTF; CDR3 DNA: TGTGCCAGCAGCTTAAGCCGACAGGGCGCGAGGGATGGCTACACCTTC
V gene: TRBV2; J gene: TRBJ2-3; D gene: -; clone size: -; CDR3 protein: CASSVRTTFTDTQYF; CDR3 DNA: TGTGCCAGCAGTGTAAGGACTACCTTCACAGATACGCAGTATTTT
V gene: TRBV6-6; J gene: TRBJ2-3; D gene: -; clone size: -; CDR3 protein: CASSQRGDTQYF; CDR3 DNA: TGTGCCAGCAGCCAAAGAGGAGATACGCAGTATTTT
V gene: TRBV9; J gene: TRBJ2-7; D gene: TRBD2; clone size: -; CDR3 protein: CASSRTSGSYEQYF; CDR3 DNA: TGTGCCAGCAGCCGGACTAGCGGGAGCTACGAGCAGTACTTC
V gene: TRBV6-1; J gene: TRBJ2-3; D gene: -; clone size: -; CDR3 protein: CASSHRPLTDTQYF; CDR3 DNA: TGTGCCAGCAGTCACAGGCCCCTCACAGATACGCAGTATTTT
V gene: TRBV19; J gene: TRBJ1-2; D gene: -; clone size: few; CDR3 protein: CASTHSGGVNYGYTF; CDR3 DNA: TGTGCCAGCACCCACTCCGGGGGGGTCAACTATGGCTACACCTTC
V gene: TRBV5-1; J gene: TRBJ2-7; D gene: -; clone size: -; CDR3 protein: CASSLPPPSHEQYF; CDR3 DNA: TGCGCCAGCAGCTTGCCCCCTCCTAGTCACGAGCAGTACTTC
V gene: TRBV18; J gene: TRBJ2-1; D gene: TRBD1; clone size: -; CDR3 protein: CASSPQGASYNEQFF; CDR3 DNA: TGTGCCAGCTCACCGCAGGGGGCGTCCTACAATGAGCAGTTCTTC
V gene: TRBV6-1; J gene: TRBJ1-1; D gene: TRBD1; clone size: -; CDR3 protein: CASSPRQGKAFF; CDR3 DNA: TGTGCCAGCAGCCCCCGACAGGGTAAAGCTTTCTTT
V gene: TRBV12-5; J gene: TRBJ2-2; D gene: TRBD2; clone size: -; CDR3 protein: CASGFQAGEGRAGELFF; CDR3 DNA: TGTGCTAGTGGTTTTCAAGCGGGAGAAGGAAGGGCCGGGGAGCTGTTTTTT
V gene: TRBV4-1; J gene: TRBJ2-2; D gene: -; clone size: -; CDR3 protein: CASSLRKPGEWSGELFF; CDR3 DNA: TGCGCCAGCAGCCTCCGGAAACCGGGGGAATGGAGCGGGGAGCTGTTTTTT
V gene: TRBV4-2; J gene: TRBJ2-3; D gene: TRBD2; clone size: -; CDR3 protein: CASSYGTSGSLGADTQYF; CDR3 DNA: TGTGCCAGCAGCTACGGGACTAGCGGGTCATTGGGGGCAGATACGCAGTATTTT
V gene: TRBV6-4; J gene: TRBJ2-3; D gene: TRBD2; clone size: -; CDR3 protein: CASSNRGGPDTQYF; CDR3 DNA: TGTGCCAGCAGTAATCGGGGAGGGCCAGATACGCAGTATTTT
V gene: TRBV27; J gene: TRBJ2-1; D gene: TRBD2; clone size: -; CDR3 protein: CASRRLAGGPYNEQFF; CDR3 DNA: TGTGCCAGCAGGAGACTAGCGGGGGGCCCGTACAATGAGCAGTTCTTC
V gene: TRBV5-1; J gene: TRBJ2-5; D gene: TRBD1; clone size: -; CDR3 protein: CASSLGQGQETQYF; CDR3 DNA: TGCGCCAGCAGCTTAGGACAGGGACAAGAGACCCAGTACTTC
V gene: TRBV25-1; J gene: TRBJ2-2; D gene: -; clone size: few; CDR3 protein: CASRGNTGELFF; CDR3 DNA: TGTGCCTCAAGGGGGAACACCGGGGAGCTGTTTTTT
V gene: TRBV7-8; J gene: TRBJ1-4; D gene: TRBD1; clone size: -; CDR3 protein: CASSLAPQGLGEKLFF; CDR3 DNA: TGTGCCAGCAGCTTAGCGCCACAGGGGCTGGGTGAAAAACTGTTTTTT
V gene: TRBV29-1; J gene: TRBJ1-1; D gene: TRBD1; clone size: -; CDR3 protein: CSVGRQGAWTEAFF; CDR3 DNA: TGCAGCGTTGGGCGGCAGGGGGCATGGACTGAAGCTTTCTTT
V gene: TRBV5-1; J gene: TRBJ2-1; D gene: TRBD1; clone size: -; CDR3 protein: CASSYRQGAENEQFF; CDR3 DNA: TGCGCCAGCAGCTATCGACAGGGGGCGGAAAATGAGCAGTTCTTC
V gene: TRBV5-1; J gene: TRBJ2-7; D gene: -; clone size: -; CDR3 protein: CASSLLFGQPYEQYF; CDR3 DNA: TGCGCCAGCAGCTTGTTGTTTGGACAGCCCTACGAGCAGTACTTC
V gene: TRBV2; J gene: TRBJ2-7; D gene: -; clone size: -; CDR3 protein: CASSVYGGRVEEQYF; CDR3 DNA: TGTGCCAGCAGTGTTTATGGTGGCAGGGTAGAGGAGCAGTACTTC
V gene: TRBV5-4; J gene: TRBJ2-1; D gene: TRBD2; clone size: -; CDR3 protein: CASSLGLAAAVNEQFF; CDR3 DNA: TGTGCCAGCAGCTTAGGACTAGCGGCGGCTGTGAATGAGCAGTTCTTC
V gene: TRBV9; J gene: TRBJ2-2; D gene: TRBD2; clone size: -; CDR3 protein: CASSTGLAGGELFF; CDR3 DNA: TGTGCCAGCAGCACGGGACTAGCGGGGGGGGAGCTGTTTTTT
V gene: TRBV7-9; J gene: TRBJ2-7; D gene: -; clone size: once; CDR3 protein: CASSFSSGSYEQYF; CDR3 DNA: TGTGCCAGCAGCTTCTCATCGGGCTCCTACGAGCAGTACTTC
V gene: TRBV4-1; J gene: TRBJ2-2; D gene: -; clone size: -; CDR3 protein: CASSLLGGSGELFF; CDR3 DNA: TGCGCCAGCAGCCTCCTTGGGGGGAGCGGGGAGCTGTTTTTT
V gene: TRBV27; J gene: TRBJ2-1; D gene: TRBD2; clone size: -; CDR3 protein: CASRSFLAGGIGSYNEQFF; CDR3 DNA: TGTGCCAGCAGGTCCTTTCTAGCGGGGGGGATTGGCTCCTACAATGAGCAGTTCTTC
V gene: TRBV6-1; J gene: TRBJ1-1; D gene: -; clone size: -; CDR3 protein: CASSEQGGTEAFF; CDR3 DNA: TGTGCCAGCAGTGAGCAGGGAGGCACTGAAGCTTTCTTT
V gene: TRBV7-6; J gene: TRBJ1-5; D gene: -; clone size: -; CDR3 protein: CASSLDRRRNQPQHF; CDR3 DNA: TGTGCCAGCAGCTTAGACAGACGGCGCAATCAGCCCCAGCATTTT
V gene: TRBV5-4; J gene: TRBJ1-1; D gene: TRBD1; clone size: -; CDR3 protein: CASSSADRMNTEAFF; CDR3 DNA: TGTGCCAGCAGCTCCGCGGACAGGATGAACACTGAAGCTTTCTTT
V gene: TRBV18; J gene: TRBJ2-1; D gene: TRBD2; clone size: -; CDR3 protein: CASSRATSGLYNEQFF; CDR3 DNA: TGTGCCAGCTCACGGGCGACTAGCGGGTTGTACAATGAGCAGTTCTTC
V gene: TRBV28; J gene: TRBJ2-7; D gene: TRBD1; clone size: -; CDR3 protein: CASSPGTGPYEQYF; CDR3 DNA: TGTGCCAGCAGCCCCGGGACAGGACCCTACGAGCAGTACTTC
V gene: TRBV7-9; J gene: TRBJ1-2; D gene: -; clone size: few; CDR3 protein: CSSSPGLRGYTF; CDR3 DNA: TGTTCCAGCAGCCCGGGACTCCGAGGCTACACCTTC
V gene: TRBV11-3; J gene: TRBJ1-1; D gene: TRBD1; clone size: -; CDR3 protein: CASSPPAGGYTEAFF; CDR3 DNA: TGTGCCAGCAGCCCGCCGGCAGGGGGGTACACTGAAGCTTTCTTT
V gene: TRBV6-1; J gene: TRBJ1-2; D gene: TRBD1; clone size: once; CDR3 protein: CASSGRDRGYYGYTF; CDR3 DNA: TGTGCCAGCAGTGGCAGGGACAGGGGATACTATGGCTACACCTTC
V gene: TRBV28; J gene: TRBJ2-2; D gene: -; clone size: -; CDR3 protein: CASCRGGLTGELFF; CDR3 DNA: TGTGCCAGCTGCCGCGGGGGCCTCACCGGGGAGCTGTTTTTT